This section outlines one T cell receptor (beta chain) sequence together with its context. Its antigen is still unknown. CDR3 length: 14 residues. The ends were cut back, 8 bases at V and 0 bases at J, with 11 bases in the middle. Germline loops: CDR1 MNHNY, CDR2 SVGAGI (reference sequence). This nonspecific control used anti-CD3/anti-CD28 bead stimulation of CD4+ T cells. Sorting selected CD4+ T cells upregulating both CD40 ligand and CD69. Sequencing used immunoSEQ version 4 in survey mode. The table came from immunoSEQ multiplex PCR; TCRdb's copy has only in-frame clones and leaves some out. The sample records around 45,000 clones, approximately 93% being singletons. The data originate from a study of persistence of HIV-infected CD4 T cells. Overall study: A median of 8 years of suppressive ART preceded sampling. Points from the study as a whole: Degenerate expanded CDR3beta sequences were enriched among CMV- and Gag-responding cells.

This receptor was taken from an adult man with HIV who was CMV-seropositive. The chain couples TRBV6-6 to TRBJ2-1; D not certain. The sample was CD4+ T cells sorted from PBMCs after 18-hour stimulation, taken from a patient who received antiretroviral therapy. Here the CDR3 reads CASRLGRSYNEQFF. The CDR3 nucleotides read TGTGCCAGCCGTTTAGGACGCTCCTACAATGAGCAGTTCTTC.